The present T cell receptor beta chain was sequenced within a study of OX40 agonist ivuxolimab in advanced cancers. For the study at large: Partial responses occurred in three patients (one hepatocellular carcinoma, two cutaneous melanoma).

Using immunoSEQ multiplex PCR, the repertoire was profiled, and TCRdb retains in-frame clones only, with some absent. The sample has approximately 76,000 clones; approximately 83% are singletons. This TCR was recovered from an adult with an advanced solid tumor such as melanoma, head and neck, liver or kidney cancer. This material consisted of CD4+ or CD8+ T cells sorted from blood, taken in a trial of the OX40 agonist ivuxolimab.

CDR3 region: CASTTALSSYNEQFF. In nucleotides, the CDR3 is TGTGCCAGTACAACAGCCCTTAGCTCCTACAATGAGCAGTTCTTC. This sequence joins TRBV19 and TRBJ2-1, with D unclear. This CDR3 is built from 15 residues. Between the trimmed V and J ends, which lost 7 bases and 0 bases, there was a span of 13 bases. Germline V CDR1 and CDR2: LNHDA, SQIVND (reference sequence).